This entry lists 17 T cell receptor beta chains sequenced from one sample in a study of blood T cell repertoires in COVID-19. The method was immunoSEQ multiplex PCR; TCRdb's version includes in-frame clones alone and lacks a portion of them. The sample comprises about 22,000 clones, roughly 87% of which are singletons, and roughly 27% rests with the top ten. The specimen was peripheral blood. The origin of the receptors is a human donor with active COVID-19. The donor label of this sample is uncertain.

V usage is TRBV25-1 and J usage is TRBJ1-6; 9 nucleotides agree with TRBD1. V lost 4 bases, J lost 9 bases, and 16 bases stayed unmatched. The CDR3 covers 18 residues. Germline lookup yields CDR1 MGHDK and CDR2 SYGVNS. The CDR3 is CASSVGTTLGTGSSPLHF. Here the CDR3 DNA reads TGTGCCAGCAGTGTCGGAACCACCTTGGGGACAGGGTCTTCACCCCTCCACTTT.

The chain has TRBV19 and TRBJ1-5; 8 nucleotides match TRBD1. There are 14 residues in the CDR3. The V segment lost 5 bases and the J segment 5 bases; nucleotides outside the gene matches: 5. Germline CDR1 is LNHDA and CDR2 is SQIVND (reference sequence). The CDR3 here is CASSDRGLDQPQHF. The CDR3 DNA reads TGTGCCAGTAGTGACAGGGGTTTGGATCAGCCCCAGCATTTT. Based on the CDR3 plus reference TRBV19 and TRBJ1-5, the full variable domain is DGGITQSPKYLFRKEGQNVTLSCEQNLNHDAMYWYRQDPGQGLRLIYYSQIVNDFQKGDIAEGYSVSREKKESFPLTVTSAQKNPTAFYLCASSDRGLDQPQHFGDGTRLSIL.

This sequence joins TRBV19 and TRBJ1-1; 7 bases are a match to TRBD1. This CDR3 comprises 16 residues. Germline V gene lookup returns CDR1 LNHDA and CDR2 SQIVND (reference sequence). Unmatched junction bases numbered 7, after V lost 2 bases and J lost 1 base. The chain's CDR3 is CASSILGDSRNTEAFF. The CDR3 DNA reads as TGTGCCAGTAGTATATTGGGGGACAGCCGGAACACTGAAGCTTTCTTT.

The chain recombines TRBV27 with TRBJ2-5; possible D gene TRBD2, 5 bases. The length of the CDR3 is 13 residues. The V and J ends lost 6 bases and 5 bases respectively, with 13 bases between them. The germline V gene has CDR1 MNHEY and CDR2 SMNVEV (reference sequence). The CDR3 coding sequence is TGTGCCAGCAGCCCTTCAGGCGGGGAGACCCAGTACTTC. Amino acids: CASSPSGGETQYF.

The chain carries TRBV3-1 (or the pseudogene TRBV3-2) and TRBJ1-3; 8 nucleotides agree with TRBD1. J lost 0 bases, V lost 2 bases, and 3 bases had no gene match. The CDR3 is 16 amino acids. Germline V CDR1 and CDR2: LGHDT, YNNKEL (reference sequence). The CDR3 here is CASSQTGTGSGNTIYF. The CDR3 bases are TGTGCCAGCAGCCAAACCGGGACAGGCTCTGGAAACACCATATATTTT.

The J gene is TRBJ2-5, the V gene TRBV4-1; perhaps TRBD2 as D (5 bases). The germline V and J ends were trimmed by 4 bases and 3 bases, with 12 bases remaining between them. There are 14 residues in the CDR3. Germline loops: CDR1 MGHRA, CDR2 YSYEKL. CDR3 sequence: CASSPSELEETQYF. The CDR3 DNA reads TGCGCCAGCAGCCCTTCGGAACTAGAAGAGACCCAGTACTTC.

The chain combines TRBV11-2 with TRBJ2-3; no clear D gene. V lost 3 bases and J lost 0, with 7 bases in between. The CDR3 is made up of 14 amino acids. Germline-derived CDR1 and CDR2 are SGHAT and FQNNGV. CDR3 in DNA: TGTGCCAGCAGCTTGGGCACTAGCACAGATACGCAGTATTTT. It codes for CASSLGTSTDTQYF.

The chain couples TRBV9 to TRBJ1-4; tentative D call: TRBD1 (5 bases). Germline V CDR1 and CDR2: SGDLS, YYNGEE. The CDR3 is made up of 15 amino acids. V lost 3 bases to trimming and J lost 1 base, with 10 bases between them. This CDR3 is CASSGTGGTNEKLFF. The CDR3 DNA reads as TGTGCCAGCAGCGGGACGGGGGGAACTAATGAAAAACTGTTTTTT.

V usage is TRBV15 and J usage is TRBJ1-5; D not certain. The V end lost 2 bases, the J end lost 3 bases, and 11 bases lay between the germline ends. Germline loops: CDR1 LNHNV, CDR2 YYDKDF (reference sequence). This CDR3 region has 15 residues. This chain's CDR3 is CATSRTDRNNQPQHF. The CDR3 DNA follows: TGTGCCACCAGCAGAACAGACCGAAACAATCAGCCCCAGCATTTT.

This rearrangement joins TRBV5-1 to TRBJ1-2, with 8 bases identical to TRBD1. Losses at the gene ends were 4 bases for V and 3 bases for J; bases not matched to a gene: 8. The CDR3 covers 15 residues. CDR1 and CDR2 from the germline V gene are SGHRS and YFSETQ. CDR3 in amino acids: CASSTGQAGDYGYTF. The CDR3 nucleotides read TGCGCCAGCAGCACGGGACAGGCAGGCGACTATGGCTACACCTTC.

The CDR3 bases are TGCAGTGCTAGTAGGGGGAACACCGGGGAGCTGTTTTTT. Amino acid sequence: CSASRGNTGELFF. The V gene is TRBV20-1, the J gene TRBJ2-2; tentatively, D is TRBD1 (5 bases). The ends were cut back, 3 bases at V and 1 base at J, with 6 bases in the middle. This CDR3 spans 13 amino acids. Germline-derived CDR1 and CDR2 are DFQATT and SNEGSKA (reference sequence).

The chain couples TRBV20-1 to TRBJ2-3; D call uncertain. This CDR3 comprises 12 residues. From germline, CDR1 is DFQATT and CDR2 SNEGSKA (reference sequence). V gave up 3 bases and J gave up 4 bases, with 8 bases separating them. The CDR3 sequence: CSASRFSDTQYF. The CDR3 DNA reads as TGCAGTGCTAGTCGGTTCTCAGATACGCAGTATTTT.

V and J are TRBV28 and TRBJ1-5; the D gene is possibly TRBD1 (6 bases). Trimming removed 7 bases at V and 7 bases at J, with 14 bases between. The CDR3 is made up of 13 amino acids. CDR1 is MDHEN and CDR2 is SYDVKM in the germline V gene. CDR3: CASIDRPSQPQHF. Here the CDR3 DNA reads TGTGCCAGCATCGACAGGCCCTCACAGCCCCAGCATTTT.

The J gene is TRBJ1-6, the V gene TRBV27; TRBD1 matches 9 bases. V lost 4 bases and J lost 6; bases outside the gene matches: 1. The CDR3 is 14 residues long. Germline V gene sequence: CDR1 MNHEY, CDR2 SMNVEV (reference sequence). CDR3 DNA: TGTGCCAGCAGTTGGGGACAGGGTAATTCACCCCTCCACTTT. Translating it yields CASSWGQGNSPLHF.

The CDR3 DNA reads as TGTGCCAGCAGTGTTGGTCCGGTCTCCACCTACGAGCAGTACTTC. Its translation is CASSVGPVSTYEQYF. The chain carries TRBV2 and TRBJ2-7; D uncertain. In germline, CDR1 is SNHLY, CDR2 FYNNEI. The V gene lost 4 bases and the J gene lost 2 bases, with 15 bases spanning the gap. The CDR3 length is 15 residues.

CDR3 nucleotide sequence: TGTGCCAGCAGCACCGGGACTAGCGGGGAAGAGACCCAGTACTTC. Its translation: CASSTGTSGEETQYF. The genes are TRBV11-3 and TRBJ2-5, with TRBD2 matching over 13 bases. Germline values: CDR1 SGHNT, CDR2 YENEEA. V lost 5 bases and J lost 3; bases outside the gene matches: 3. CDR3 size: 15 residues.

For the CDR3, the DNA is TGTGCCAGCAGCCTCGGCCGGGACTCCTACGAGCAGTACTTC. This gives the protein CASSLGRDSYEQYF. This chain joins TRBV4-2 and TRBJ2-7; a possible D gene is TRBD2 (5 bases). V gave up 4 bases and J gave up 0 bases, with 10 bases separating them. The germline V gene has CDR1 LGHNA and CDR2 YNFKEQ. The CDR3 runs 14 residues.